This T cell receptor (beta chain) comes out of a study of T cell repertoires in cytomegalovirus infection. Turning to this clonotype: As yet, its antigen is unknown.

TCRdb independently ran MiXCR on the reads; one entry per CDR3 protein. This sample has about 900,000 distinct CDR3 sequences, with roughly 30% found just once. The CDR3 extends over 14 amino acids. V was clipped by 0 bases and J by 4 bases, with 10 bases between them. Germline assignment: CDR1 MNHEY and CDR2 SMNVEV (reference sequence). V is TRBV27 and J is TRBJ2-7, with TRBD1 as a possible D gene (7 bases). This receptor was identified in a human donor in good health (CMV status not recorded). Some clones in this sample may be carry-over from other donors' samples. The specimen comprised cultured CD8+ T cells from PBMCs, sampled from culture after CMV antigen stimulation. CDR3 coding DNA: TGTGCCAGCAGTTTATCGCCAGGGGGGTACGAGCAGTACTTC. It encodes CASSLSPGGYEQYF.